The source of this T cell receptor beta chain is a study of blood T cells in healthy people across ages. The study's findings and limits: In older individuals, TCR beta diversity per million T cells was lower, falling roughly linearly with age.

Combining a sample-barcoded 5' primer with a J-beta primer mix, a second PCR ran for 7 to 11 cycles. TCRdb fed the 5' RACE reads into MiXCR, producing one record per CDR3 protein. The repertoire includes 650,000 to 1,000,000 distinct CDR3 sequences, about half of them detected once, and roughly 18% sits in the top ten. This CDR3 is 15 amino acids long. The germline V gene has CDR1 ENHRY and CDR2 SYGVKD. V was shortened by 5 bases and J by 1 base, with 14 bases between the two germline ends. Concerning this clonotype: Its target is unknown.

This clonotype was sampled from an elderly man in good health. Material: blood. This sequence joins TRBV10-3 and TRBJ2-5; D gene uncertain. CDR3 region: CAISPTRIGQETQYF. CDR3 DNA: TGTGCCATCAGTCCGACAAGAATTGGCCAAGAGACCCAGTACTTC.